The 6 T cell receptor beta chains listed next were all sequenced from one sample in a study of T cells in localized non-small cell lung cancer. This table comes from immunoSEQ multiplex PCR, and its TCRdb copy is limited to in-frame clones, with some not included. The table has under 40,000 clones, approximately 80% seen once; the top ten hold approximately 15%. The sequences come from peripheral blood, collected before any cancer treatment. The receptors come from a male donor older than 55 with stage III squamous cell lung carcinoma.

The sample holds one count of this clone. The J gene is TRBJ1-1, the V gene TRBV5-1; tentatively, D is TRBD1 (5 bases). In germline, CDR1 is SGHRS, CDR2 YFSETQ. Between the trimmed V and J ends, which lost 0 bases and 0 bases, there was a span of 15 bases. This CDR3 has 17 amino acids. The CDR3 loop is CASSLALAGHMNTEAFF. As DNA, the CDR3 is TGCGCCAGCAGCTTGGCCCTGGCAGGGCACATGAACACTGAAGCTTTCTTT.

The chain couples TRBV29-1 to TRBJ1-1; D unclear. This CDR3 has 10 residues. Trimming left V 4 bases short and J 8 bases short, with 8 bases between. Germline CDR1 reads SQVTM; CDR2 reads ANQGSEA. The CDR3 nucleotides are TGCAGCGTTGCGGGTGCCGAAGCTTTCTTT. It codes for CSVAGAEAFF.

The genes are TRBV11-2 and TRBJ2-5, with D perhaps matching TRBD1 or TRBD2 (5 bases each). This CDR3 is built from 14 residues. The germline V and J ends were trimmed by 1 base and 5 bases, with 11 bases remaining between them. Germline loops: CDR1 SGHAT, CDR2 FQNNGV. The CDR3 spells CASSLGGTLETQYF. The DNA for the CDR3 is TGTGCCAGCAGCTTAGGGGGGACCCTGGAGACCCAGTACTTC.

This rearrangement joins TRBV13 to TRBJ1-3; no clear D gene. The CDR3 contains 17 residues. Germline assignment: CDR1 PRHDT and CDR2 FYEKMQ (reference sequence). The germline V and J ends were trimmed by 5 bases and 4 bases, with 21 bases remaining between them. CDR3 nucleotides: TGTGCCAGCAGCCTAGCTCACCGAAGAGTGGGAGGAAACACCATATATTTT. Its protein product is CASSLAHRRVGGNTIYF.

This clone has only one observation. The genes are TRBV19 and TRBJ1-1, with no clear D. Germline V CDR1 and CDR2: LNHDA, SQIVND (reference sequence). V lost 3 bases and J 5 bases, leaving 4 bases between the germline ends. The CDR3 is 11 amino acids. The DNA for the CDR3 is TGTGCCAGTAGTATGGGGACTGAAGCTTTCTTT. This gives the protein CASSMGTEAFF.

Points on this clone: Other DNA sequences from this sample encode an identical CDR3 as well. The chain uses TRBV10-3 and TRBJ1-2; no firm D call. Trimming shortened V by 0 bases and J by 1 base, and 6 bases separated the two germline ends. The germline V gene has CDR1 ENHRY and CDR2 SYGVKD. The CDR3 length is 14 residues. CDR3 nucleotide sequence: TGTGCCATCAGTGAGTCGAGAGTTAACTATGGCTACACCTTC. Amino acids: CAISESRVNYGYTF.